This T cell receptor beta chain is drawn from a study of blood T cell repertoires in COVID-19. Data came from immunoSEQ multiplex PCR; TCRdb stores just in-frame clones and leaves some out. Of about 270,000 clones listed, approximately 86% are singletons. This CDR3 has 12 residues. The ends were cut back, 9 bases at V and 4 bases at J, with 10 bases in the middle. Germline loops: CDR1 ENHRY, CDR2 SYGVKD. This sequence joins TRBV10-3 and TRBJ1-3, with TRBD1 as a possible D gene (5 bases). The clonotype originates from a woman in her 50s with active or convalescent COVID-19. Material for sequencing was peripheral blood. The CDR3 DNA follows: TGTGCCATTCGGACAAGGGGAAACACCATATATTTT. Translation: CAIRTRGNTIYF.